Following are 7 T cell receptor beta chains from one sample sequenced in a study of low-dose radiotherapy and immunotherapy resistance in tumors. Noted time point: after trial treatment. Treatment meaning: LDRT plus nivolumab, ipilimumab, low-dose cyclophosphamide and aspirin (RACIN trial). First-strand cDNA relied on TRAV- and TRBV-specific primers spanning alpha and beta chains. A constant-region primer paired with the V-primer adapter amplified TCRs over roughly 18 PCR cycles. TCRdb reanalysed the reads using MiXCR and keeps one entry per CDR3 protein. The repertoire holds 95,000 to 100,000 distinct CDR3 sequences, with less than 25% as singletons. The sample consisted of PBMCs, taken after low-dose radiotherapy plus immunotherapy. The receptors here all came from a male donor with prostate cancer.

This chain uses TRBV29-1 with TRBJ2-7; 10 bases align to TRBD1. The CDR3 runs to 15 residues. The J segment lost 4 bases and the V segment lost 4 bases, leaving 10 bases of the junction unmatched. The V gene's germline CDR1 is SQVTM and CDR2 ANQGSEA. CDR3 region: CSVATSTGGHYEQYF. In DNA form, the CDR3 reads TGCAGCGTTGCAACCTCGACAGGGGGCCATTACGAGCAGTACTTC.

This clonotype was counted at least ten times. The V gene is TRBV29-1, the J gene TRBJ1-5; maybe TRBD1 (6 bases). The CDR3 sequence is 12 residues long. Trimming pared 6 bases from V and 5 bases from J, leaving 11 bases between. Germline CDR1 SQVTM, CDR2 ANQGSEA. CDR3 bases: TGCAGCGTAAGGGAGGGGGATCAGCCCCAGCATTTT. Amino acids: CSVREGDQPQHF.

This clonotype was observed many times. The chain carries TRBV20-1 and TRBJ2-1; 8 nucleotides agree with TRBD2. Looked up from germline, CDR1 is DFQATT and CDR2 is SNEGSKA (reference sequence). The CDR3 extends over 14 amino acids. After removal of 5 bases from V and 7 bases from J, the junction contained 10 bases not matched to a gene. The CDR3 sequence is CSARRGGNRNEQFF. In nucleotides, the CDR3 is TGCAGTGCTCGCCGGGGGGGAAACAGAAATGAGCAGTTCTTC.

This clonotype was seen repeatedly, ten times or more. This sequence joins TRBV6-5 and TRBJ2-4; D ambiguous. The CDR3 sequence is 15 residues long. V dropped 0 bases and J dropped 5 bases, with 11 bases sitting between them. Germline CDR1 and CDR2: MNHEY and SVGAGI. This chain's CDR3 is CASSYSITAQNIQYF. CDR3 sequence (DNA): TGTGCCAGCAGTTACTCGATCACAGCTCAAAACATTCAGTACTTC.

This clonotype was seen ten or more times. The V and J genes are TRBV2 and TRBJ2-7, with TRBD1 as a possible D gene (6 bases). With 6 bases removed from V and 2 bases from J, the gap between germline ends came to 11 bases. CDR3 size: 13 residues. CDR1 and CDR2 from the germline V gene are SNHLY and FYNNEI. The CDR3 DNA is TGTGCCAGCAGACGGGACATAACCTACGAGCAGTACTTC. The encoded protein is CASRRDITYEQYF.

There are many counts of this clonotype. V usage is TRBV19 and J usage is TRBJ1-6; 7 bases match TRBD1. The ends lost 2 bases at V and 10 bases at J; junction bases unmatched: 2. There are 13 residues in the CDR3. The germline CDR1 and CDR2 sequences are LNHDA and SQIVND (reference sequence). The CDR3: CASSIQGGSPLHF. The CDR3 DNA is TGTGCCAGTAGTATACAGGGGGGATCACCCCTCCACTTT.

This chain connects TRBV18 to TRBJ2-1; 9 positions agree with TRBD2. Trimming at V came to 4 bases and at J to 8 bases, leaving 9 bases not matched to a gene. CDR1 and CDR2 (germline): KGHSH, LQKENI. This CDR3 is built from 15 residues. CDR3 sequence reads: CASSQASGISDEQFF. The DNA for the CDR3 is TGTGCCAGCTCACAGGCTAGCGGGATATCGGATGAGCAGTTCTTC.